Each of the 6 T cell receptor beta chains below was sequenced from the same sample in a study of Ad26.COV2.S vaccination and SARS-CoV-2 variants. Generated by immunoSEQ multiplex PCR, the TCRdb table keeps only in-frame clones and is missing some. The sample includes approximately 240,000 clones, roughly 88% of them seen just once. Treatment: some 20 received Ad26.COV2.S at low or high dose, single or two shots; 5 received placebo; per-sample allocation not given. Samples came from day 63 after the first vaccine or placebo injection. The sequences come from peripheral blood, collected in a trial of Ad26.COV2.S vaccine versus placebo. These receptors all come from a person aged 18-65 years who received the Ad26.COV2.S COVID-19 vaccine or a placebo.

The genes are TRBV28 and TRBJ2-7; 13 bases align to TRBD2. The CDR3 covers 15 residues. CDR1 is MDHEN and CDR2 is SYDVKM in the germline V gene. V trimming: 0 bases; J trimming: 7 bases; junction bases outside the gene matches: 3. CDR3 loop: CASSLWGTSGVEQYF. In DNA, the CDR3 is TGTGCCAGCAGTTTATGGGGGACTAGCGGGGTTGAGCAGTACTTC.

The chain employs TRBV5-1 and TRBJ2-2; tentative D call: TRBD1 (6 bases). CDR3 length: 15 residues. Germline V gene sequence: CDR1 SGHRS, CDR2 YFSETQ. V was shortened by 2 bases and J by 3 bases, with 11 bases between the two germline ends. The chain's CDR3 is CASSFKGGDTGELFF. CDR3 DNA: TGCGCCAGCAGCTTTAAAGGGGGTGACACCGGGGAGCTGTTTTTT.

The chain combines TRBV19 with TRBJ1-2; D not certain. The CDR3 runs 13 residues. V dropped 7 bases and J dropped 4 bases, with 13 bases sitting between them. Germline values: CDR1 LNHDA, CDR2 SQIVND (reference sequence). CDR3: CASIQHGSYGYTF. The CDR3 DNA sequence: TGTGCCAGTATTCAACACGGGTCCTATGGCTACACCTTC.

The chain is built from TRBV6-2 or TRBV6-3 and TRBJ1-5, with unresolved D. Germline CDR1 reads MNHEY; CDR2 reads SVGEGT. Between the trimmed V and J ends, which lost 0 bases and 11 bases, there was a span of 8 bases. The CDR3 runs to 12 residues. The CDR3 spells CASSYSVRAQHF. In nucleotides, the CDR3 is TGTGCCAGCAGTTACTCGGTAAGGGCCCAGCATTTT.

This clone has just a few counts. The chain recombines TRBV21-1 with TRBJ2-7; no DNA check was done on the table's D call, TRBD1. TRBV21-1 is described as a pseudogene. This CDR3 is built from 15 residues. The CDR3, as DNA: TGTGCCAGCAGCGTACAGGACAGGGAGCACTACGAGCAGTACTTC. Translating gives CASSVQDREHYEQYF.

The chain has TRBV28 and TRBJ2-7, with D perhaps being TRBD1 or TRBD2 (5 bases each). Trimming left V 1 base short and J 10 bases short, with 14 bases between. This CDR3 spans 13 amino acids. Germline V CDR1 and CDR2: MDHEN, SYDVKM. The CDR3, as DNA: TGTGCCAGCAGTTTATCTCGGGGCCAGGTACAGTACTTC. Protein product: CASSLSRGQVQYF.